The entry that follows covers one TCR beta chain sequence. The ends lost 5 bases at V and 7 bases at J; junction bases unmatched: 7. The CDR3 covers 13 residues. Germline V gives CDR1 MNHEY, CDR2 SMNVEV (reference sequence). Recruitment covered about two dozen US areas and drew participants whose ages spanned about 18 to 100 years. Two negative PCRs, clearance, or symptom resolution had been documented for recovered Cohort 3 donors. Original handling: Cell counts per sample came from amplifying reference gene primers. This table comes from immunoSEQ multiplex PCR, and its TCRdb copy is limited to in-frame clones, with some not included. V and J calls and clone size are given by that table; D and trimming were obtained from the DNA. The sample records some 350,000 clones, 80% to 90% being singletons. The data stem from a study of blood T cell repertoires in COVID-19.

The material sequenced was PBMCs or T cells enriched from blood (not recorded which). This TCR was recovered from a man aged 25 to 45 who had recovered from COVID-19. The rearrangement joins TRBV27 to TRBJ1-2, with 7 bases identical to TRBD1. CDR3 sequence (DNA): TGTGCCAGCAGTCGAGACAGGGCTCGTGGCTACACCTTC. Protein: CASSRDRARGYTF.